This paragraph reports one T cell receptor (beta chain). The antigen it recognizes is unknown. Qualities for individual bases were not recorded, and no much larger clone is one base off. RNA was extracted with the RNeasy kit and about 0.5 to 1 ug was reverse transcribed using random hexamers. The immunoSEQ multiplex PCR assay, covering 54 Vbeta and 13 Jbeta segments, was used to amplify TCR beta CDR3 regions. PCR amplification bias was corrected by using a synthetic template baseline for primer optimization and computational correction. On the authors' methods: Reads were annotated to V, D and J genes per IMGT and analyzed with immunoSEQ Analyzer, keeping only productive sequences. Clonality was computed as one minus Shannon entropy normalized by log2 of the number of productive unique sequences. For each patient and control, public and private clones were evaluated within the 100 most prevalent clones. A clone was defined as Susac-specific if it was absent from the healthy and MS cohorts, from roughly 990 published viral clones and from other ImmuneACCESS disease sequences. TCRdb redid the processing of the public reads, applying fastp at Q25 and MiXCR, and retained in-frame beta chains. CDR3 protein duplicates are merged, each entry listing the most common genes and DNA. TCRdb, rather than the study authors, made the V and J calls. The table for this sample lists under 200,000 distinct CDR3 sequences; about 93% of them were counted only once. The top ten clones comprise 0.1% of the sample.

The sample belongs to a study of CD8 T cells in Susac syndrome (dated by TCRdb to 2018 to 2020). Regarding the study in general: Repertoire sequencing was used to test whether CD8+ T cell activation and differentiation in Susac syndrome was antigen driven.

Overall study results and their limits: The number of individuals in the TCR sequencing and HLA analysis was recognized as being relatively small.

Peripheral blood CD8+ and CD4+ T cells from healthy donors, Susac syndrome patients and multiple sclerosis patients were profiled using high-throughput TCR beta sequencing. The healthy donors served as controls matched for age and sex. Bulk CD8+ and CD4+ T cells were purified by magnetic negative isolation, while CD8+ TEMRA cells were enriched using FACS. Blood was drawn into EDTA tubes, processed within 24 hours, and PBMCs were isolated by density gradient centrifugation. PBMCs destined for TCR sequencing were cryopreserved in liquid nitrogen and later thawed in a 37 °C water bath. The sorted or isolated CD4+, CD8+ and CD8+ TEMRA cells reached a purity of at least 90%. From the cysteine through the phenylalanine, the CDR3 covers 16 amino acids. Left in the record is the CDR3 DNA by itself, 48 bases read in frame from the first base.

Sequences were obtained from CD4+ T cells from PBMCs. This clonotype originated in a human donor in good health. The rearranged chain carries TRBV1 and TRBJ2-5. TRBV1 is a pseudogene. The sequenced DNA: TGCACCAGCAGCCAAGGACCTATATGGTGCCAAGAGACCCAGTACTTC. Translated, it gives CTSSQGPIWCQETQYF.